The clone carrying this T cell receptor beta chain was picked up a small number of times. These data come from a study of T-cell memory formation after mild COVID-19. Each CDR3 protein is one row after TCRdb ran MiXCR on the 5' RACE reads. The sample includes 75,000 to 95,000 distinct CDR3 sequences, around 15% seen only once; the top ten take around two fifths. Germline CDR1 and CDR2: SGHTA and FQGNSA. The CDR3 has 13 amino acids. The clonotype comes from a man between 18 and 35 years old who had mild COVID-19 (a few samples of this study predate the infection). Cell type and time point are not known. The sequencing input was PBMCs or a T cell subset sorted from them (not recorded which). J is TRBJ2-7 and V is TRBV7-2; 7 bases line up with TRBD1. The CDR3 DNA is TGTGCCAGCAGTTTAGAGGGGGCTTACGAGCAGTACGTC. It yields the protein CASSLEGAYEQYV.